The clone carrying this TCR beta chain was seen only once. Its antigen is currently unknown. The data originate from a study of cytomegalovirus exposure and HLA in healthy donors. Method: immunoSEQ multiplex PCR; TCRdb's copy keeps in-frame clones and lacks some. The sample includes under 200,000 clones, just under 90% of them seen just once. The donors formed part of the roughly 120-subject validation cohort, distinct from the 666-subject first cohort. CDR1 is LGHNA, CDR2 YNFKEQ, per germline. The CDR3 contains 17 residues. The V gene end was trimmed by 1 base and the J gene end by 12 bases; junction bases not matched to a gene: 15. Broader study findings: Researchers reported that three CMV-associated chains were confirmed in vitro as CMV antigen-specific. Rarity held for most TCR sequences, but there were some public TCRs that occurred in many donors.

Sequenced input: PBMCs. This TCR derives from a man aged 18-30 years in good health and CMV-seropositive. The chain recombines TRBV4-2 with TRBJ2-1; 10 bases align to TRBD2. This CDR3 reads CASSQVASGRGGKGQFF. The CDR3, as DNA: TGTGCCAGCAGCCAAGTAGCCAGCGGGAGGGGGGGAAAAGGGCAGTTCTTC.